The 19 T cell receptor beta chains reported below all come from one sample, sequenced in a study of graft-versus-host responses after intestinal transplantation. Their antigens are not known. Measured with immunoSEQ multiplex PCR; TCRdb has only the in-frame clones, and not every one. In the table there are tens of thousands of clones, roughly 91% of which are singletons. Sequenced material: unstimulated CD8+ T cells sorted from spleen or lymph node cells, taken before transplant. All receptors come from a human donor who was the organ donor for an intestinal transplant.

This chain uses TRBV29-1 with TRBJ1-2; the D gene is possibly TRBD1 (5 bases). Germline V lookup: CDR1 SQVTM, CDR2 ANQGSEA. V was clipped by 0 bases and J by 7 bases, with 18 bases between them. The CDR3 covers 15 residues. The CDR3 nucleotides read TGCAGCGTTGAAGATTTGGCCTCGGGGGGGGGTGGCTACACCTTC. Amino acids: CSVEDLASGGGGYTF. The full variable domain, with the rest looked up from reference TRBV29-1 and TRBJ1-2, is SAVISQKPSRDICQRGTSLTIQCQVDSQVTMMFWYRQQPGQSLTLIATANQGSEATYESGFVIDKFPISRPNLTFSTLTVSNMSPEDSSIYLCSVEDLASGGGGYTFGSGTRLTVV.

The chain links TRBV2 to TRBJ2-1; the D call may be TRBD1 or TRBD2 (5 bases each). CDR1 is SNHLY and CDR2 is FYNNEI in the germline V gene. Deletions cut 6 bases from V and 3 bases from J, with 9 bases between. This CDR3 is built from 13 residues. The CDR3 protein is CASRTRGYNEQFF. The CDR3 DNA sequence: TGTGCCAGCAGAACGAGGGGCTACAATGAGCAGTTCTTC.

J is TRBJ1-2 and V is TRBV5-5; D gene unclear. Per the germline V gene, CDR1 is SGHKS and CDR2 is YYEKEE (reference sequence). The V and J ends lost 4 bases and 6 bases respectively, with 16 bases between them. CDR3 length: 14 amino acids. This CDR3 reads CASSREEWVDGYTF. The DNA for the CDR3 is TGTGCCAGCAGCCGAGAAGAATGGGTGGATGGCTACACCTTC.

CDR3 in DNA: TGTGCCAGCTCCTCCTGGGGGGGGACCTCCTCCTACGAGCAGTACTTC. Residues: CASSSWGGTSSYEQYF. The V gene is TRBV5-4, the J gene TRBJ2-7, with 7 bases matching TRBD2. Trimming removed 7 bases from V and 0 bases from J; junction bases left unmatched: 13. The CDR3 is 16 amino acids. In germline, CDR1 is SGHNT, CDR2 YYREEE (reference sequence). The complete variable domain, with remaining parts taken from reference TRBV5-4 and TRBJ2-7, reads ETGVTQSPTHLIKTRGQQVTLRCSSQSGHNTVSWYQQALGQGPQFIFQYYREEENGRGNFPPRFSGLQFPNYSSELNVNALELDDSALYLCASSSWGGTSSYEQYFGPGTRLTVT.

The rearrangement joins TRBV4-1 to TRBJ2-7; no clear D. The V gene lost 1 base and the J gene lost 0 bases, with 7 bases spanning the gap. Germline V gene lookup returns CDR1 MGHRA and CDR2 YSYEKL. CDR3 length equals 14 residues. The DNA of the CDR3 is TGCGCCAGCAGCCAAGGATACAGCTCCTACGAGCAGTACTTC. Translating gives CASSQGYSSYEQYF.

The rearrangement joins TRBV28 to TRBJ1-2; D is unclear. The CDR3 has 12 amino acids. In germline, CDR1 is MDHEN, CDR2 SYDVKM. V was clipped by 2 bases and J by 3 bases, with 4 bases between them. The CDR3 DNA reads TGTGCCAGCAGTTTAACGCACTATGGCTACACCTTC. Amino acid sequence: CASSLTHYGYTF.

The chain recombines TRBV11-2 with TRBJ2-4; perhaps TRBD2 as D (6 bases). This CDR3 contains 17 residues. Looked up from germline, CDR1 is SGHAT and CDR2 is FQNNGV. V dropped 1 base and J dropped 4 bases, with 17 bases sitting between them. The CDR3 spells CASSLAYPTSGKNIQYF. The CDR3 DNA sequence: TGTGCCAGCAGCTTAGCTTATCCGACGAGCGGGAAAAACATTCAGTACTTC. The whole variable domain, filled in from reference TRBV11-2 and TRBJ2-4, reads EAGVAQSPRYKIIEKRQSVAFWCNPISGHATLYWYQQILGQGPKLLIQFQNNGVVDDSQLPKDRFSAERLKGVDSTLKIQPAKLEDSAVYLCASSLAYPTSGKNIQYFGAGTRLSVL.

This clone occurred once. The rearrangement links TRBV5-6 to TRBJ2-7; D is possibly TRBD1 or TRBD2 (5 bases each). The V gene's germline CDR1 is SGHDT and CDR2 YYEEEE. Deletions cut 2 bases from V and 5 bases from J, with 8 bases between. The CDR3 has 12 residues. The chain's CDR3 is CASSFGDHEQYF. The DNA of the CDR3 is TGTGCCAGCAGCTTTGGGGACCACGAGCAGTACTTC.

The chain recombines TRBV7-3 with TRBJ2-1; the match to TRBD2 covers 8 bases. CDR3 length: 14 residues. Germline V gene lookup returns CDR1 SGHTA and CDR2 FQGTGA. V lost 2 bases, J lost 8 bases, and 5 bases stayed unmatched. The CDR3 bases are TGTGCCAGCAGCTTAGGGTCTAGCGGGTATGAGCAGTTCTTC. Encoded protein: CASSLGSSGYEQFF.

This clone was seen only once. The chain employs TRBV28 and TRBJ1-1, with TRBD1 as a possible D gene (5 bases). Trimming shortened V by 4 bases and J by 5 bases, and 14 bases separated the two germline ends. The CDR3 spans 14 residues. CDR1 is MDHEN, CDR2 SYDVKM, per germline. The chain's CDR3 is CASSWGGIGTEAFF. In DNA, the CDR3 is TGTGCCAGCAGTTGGGGGGGTATTGGGACTGAAGCTTTCTTT.

This chain joins TRBV5-1 and TRBJ2-1; maybe TRBD1 (5 bases). The CDR3 runs 13 residues. Trimming removed 4 bases from V and 8 bases from J, with 13 bases in between. Germline V lookup: CDR1 SGHRS, CDR2 YFSETQ. The CDR3 DNA follows: TGCGCCAGCAGCACCTCAAGGGGCGATGAGCAGTTCTTC. Residues: CASSTSRGDEQFF. Using reference TRBV5-1 and TRBJ2-1 for the parts outside the CDR3, the full variable domain is KAGVTQTPRYLIKTRGQQVTLSCSPISGHRSVSWYQQTPGQGLQFLFEYFSETQRNKGNFPGRFSGRQFSNSRSEMNVSTLELGDSALYLCASSTSRGDEQFFGPGTRLTVL.

This chain links TRBV30 with TRBJ2-5; D may be TRBD1 (7 bases). Germline CDR1 reads GTSNPN; CDR2 reads SVGIG (reference sequence). V lost 5 bases, J lost 1 base, and 11 bases lay in between. This CDR3 has 13 amino acids. The CDR3 DNA is TGTGCCTGGGCGGGACAGATCCAAGAGACCCAGTACTTC. It specifies CAWAGQIQETQYF.

The J gene is TRBJ1-1, the V gene TRBV18; no clear D gene. Per germline, CDR1 KGHSH and CDR2 LQKENI. This CDR3 comprises 12 residues. V lost 3 bases and J 4 bases, leaving 6 bases between the germline ends. The CDR3 DNA sequence: TGTGCCAGCTCACCCATGGCCACTGAAGCTTTCTTT. Its translation: CASSPMATEAFF. Full variable domain (rest looked up from reference TRBV18 and TRBJ1-1): NAGVMQNPRHLVRRRGQEARLRCSPMKGHSHVYWYRQLPEEGLKFMVYLQKENIIDESGMPKERFSAEFPKEGPSILRIQQVVRGDSAAYFCASSPMATEAFFGQGTRLTVV.

The chain combines TRBV19 with TRBJ2-7; the match to TRBD1 covers 9 bases. CDR3 length: 13 amino acids. CDR1 LNHDA and CDR2 SQIVND come from the germline V gene (reference sequence). V was clipped by 5 bases and J by 4 bases; unmatched bases: 3. CDR3 residues: CASSEGQGYEQYF. CDR3 bases: TGTGCCAGTAGTGAGGGACAGGGATACGAGCAGTACTTC.

The chain has TRBV25-1 and TRBJ1-1; no clear D gene. Germline CDR1 MGHDK, CDR2 SYGVNS. The ends were cut back, 0 bases at V and 4 bases at J, with 9 bases in the middle. The CDR3 sequence is 14 residues long. DNA of the CDR3: TGTGCCAGCAGTGAATATATAGGGAGCACTGAAGCTTTCTTT. Translation: CASSEYIGSTEAFF.

The genes are TRBV27 and TRBJ2-2; D possibly corresponds to TRBD2 (6 bases). Trimming removed 6 bases from V and 9 bases from J, with 11 bases in between. CDR3 length: 12 amino acids. CDR1 is MNHEY and CDR2 is SMNVEV in the germline V gene (reference sequence). CDR3 nucleotide sequence: TGTGCCAGCAGCTCCCGGGGGTGGGAGCTGTTTTTT. Translated: CASSSRGWELFF.

This clone was recorded once. Here the CDR3 DNA reads TGTGCCAGCAGTACCCTAGATGGGCCCCAGCATTTT. Its translation is CASSTLDGPQHF. The chain couples TRBV6-5 to TRBJ1-5; D uncertain. The V gene's germline CDR1 is MNHEY and CDR2 SVGAGI. V was trimmed by 5 bases and J by 9 bases, leaving 11 bases between them. The CDR3 has 12 amino acids.

V is TRBV9 and J is TRBJ2-3; tentative D call: TRBD1 (5 bases). The CDR3 has 14 amino acids. CDR1 and CDR2 (germline): SGDLS, YYNGEE. Trimming shortened V by 3 bases and J by 2 bases, and 10 bases separated the two germline ends. The CDR3 protein is CASSDRSYTDTQYF. Here the CDR3 DNA reads TGTGCCAGCAGCGACAGGTCCTACACAGATACGCAGTATTTT.

This clone was detected a few times. The rearrangement links TRBV19 to TRBJ1-1; no clear D gene. V gave up 1 base and J gave up 5 bases, with 5 bases separating them. This CDR3 is built from 12 residues. Germline CDR1 LNHDA, CDR2 SQIVND (reference sequence). CDR3 loop: CASSIAGTEAFF. The CDR3 DNA reads TGTGCCAGTAGTATAGCTGGGACTGAAGCTTTCTTT.